This entry concerns a single T cell receptor (beta chain). Its specificity is not known. The data derive from a study of T-cell memory formation after mild COVID-19. Across the whole study: TCR clusters were mostly confined to one donor each.

Constant-segment primers served in 5'RACE that generated TCR alpha and TCR beta cDNA libraries bearing sample barcodes and UMIs. In TCRdb, the 5' RACE reads were re-called with MiXCR into one record per CDR3 protein. This sample has 250,000 to 300,000 distinct CDR3 sequences; around a sixth occur once, and the top ten carry over 20%. Whole-study results and caveats: Later expanders leaned CD4+, whereas day 15 to 85 contracting clones were balanced CD4/CD8.

Germline trimming cut 0 bases from V and 5 bases from J; bases unmatched to any gene: 7. Looked up from germline, CDR1 is MGHDK and CDR2 is SYGVNS. CDR3 length: 16 amino acids. The sample was PBMCs or a T cell subset sorted from them (not recorded which). The gene calls are TRBV25-1 and TRBJ2-7; 10 bases map to TRBD1. This TCR was recovered from a man younger than 30 who had mild COVID-19 (a few samples of this study predate the infection). Cell type and time point are not known. The CDR3 DNA follows: TGTGCCAGCAGTGAATACCGGACAGGGGGTCCCCACGAGCAGTACTTC. Amino acids: CASSEYRTGGPHEQYF.